This is a list of T cell receptor beta chains from one sample in a study of blood T cell repertoires in COVID-19. TCRdb keeps only in-frame clones here, not all; method: immunoSEQ multiplex PCR. The data show just over 150,000 clones, around 80% seen once. The sample comprised peripheral blood. Every receptor here comes from a woman of 80 years or more with acute or convalescent COVID-19. Each CDR3 is given with its conserved first and last residue. Each record gives: D gene, clone size, J gene, V gene, CDR3 DNA, CDR3 protein. The D gene is left open where the match is weak. The listing skips clone size in some rows; elsewhere it reads once, few, many or a size class.

TRBD2,NA,TRBJ2-3,TRBV7-2,TGTGCCAGCAGCCCGCTGGGGACTAGGGTGGATACGCAGTATTTT,CASSPLGTRVDTQYF
NA,NA,TRBJ1-5,TRBV5-1,TGCGCCAGCAGCTTGACTGATGATAGCAATCAGCCCCAGCATTTT,CASSLTDDSNQPQHF
TRBD1,few,TRBJ2-2,TRBV27,TGTGCCAGCAGTGTCGGACAGGTTCCCGGGGAGCTGTTTTTT,CASSVGQVPGELFF
TRBD1,NA,TRBJ1-5,TRBV6-1,TGTGCCAGCAGTGAAAGGGGACAGTTCTCTGGCAATCAGCCCCAGCATTTT,CASSERGQFSGNQPQHF
NA,once,TRBJ2-7,TRBV6-5,TGTGCCAGCACCTCCGGGAGTAGGCCGTACTTC,CASTSGSRPYF
NA,NA,TRBJ1-5,TRBV7-6,TGTGCCAGCAGCGTGAGCGGGGGCGCAAGCAATCAGCCCCAGCATTTT,CASSVSGGASNQPQHF
NA,few,TRBJ1-2,TRBV2,TGTGCCAGCAGTGACGGTCTAGACTATGGCTACACCTTC,CASSDGLDYGYTF
TRBD1,NA,TRBJ2-1,TRBV18,TGTGCCAGCTCACCTCGGACAGGGGGCAATGAGCAGTTCTTC,CASSPRTGGNEQFF
TRBD1,NA,TRBJ1-2,TRBV6-1,TGTGCCAGCAGTGAAGCAGGGACAGCCCCCTATGGCTACACCTTC,CASSEAGTAPYGYTF
TRBD1,NA,TRBJ1-4,TRBV5-1,TGCGCCAGCAGCTCGGGACAGGGGAATGAAAAACTGTTTTTT,CASSSGQGNEKLFF
TRBD2,once,TRBJ2-1,TRBV30,TGTGCCTGGAGTTTTGGAGCGGGAAGTGAGCAGTTCTTC,CAWSFGAGSEQFF
NA,NA,TRBJ1-5,TRBV2,TGTGCCAGCAGTGGGTCGACAGACAATCAGCCCCAGCATTTT,CASSGSTDNQPQHF
NA,NA,TRBJ2-5,TRBV2,TGTGCCAGCAGGCTGACTAGTGGGGAGACCCAGTACTTC,CASRLTSGETQYF
TRBD1,NA,TRBJ1-1,TRBV4-3,TGCGCCAGCAGCCAGGCAGGGGGCAGGAACACTGAAGCTTTCTTT,CASSQAGGRNTEAFF
NA,NA,TRBJ2-1,TRBV7-2,TGTGCCAGCAGCTTAGACTCAAGCTCCTACAATGAGCAGTTCTTC,CASSLDSSSYNEQFF
NA,NA,TRBJ1-2,TRBV25-1,TGTGCCAGCAGTGATCCGGGAAACTATGGCTACACCTTC,CASSDPGNYGYTF
NA,NA,TRBJ1-2,TRBV5-1,TGCGCCAGCAGCCCACCGGACAGCTCTTATGGCTACACCTTC,CASSPPDSSYGYTF
TRBD1,NA,TRBJ1-2,TRBV30,TGTGCCTGGGACAGGGGGAACAGCTATGGCTACACCTTC,CAWDRGNSYGYTF
NA,NA,TRBJ2-1,TRBV6-2/TRBV6-3,TGTGCCAGCAGTTACTCCCCCGAAACTCCCTACAATGAGCAGTTCTTC,CASSYSPETPYNEQFF
NA,NA,TRBJ1-1,TRBV6-1,TGTGCCAGCAGTGAAGCGTCCCAAATACGTTTAATCAGGGTAACTGAAGCTTTCTTT,CASSEASQIRLIRVTEAFF
TRBD2,NA,TRBJ2-1,TRBV7-8,TGTGCCAGCAGCTCCTTAGCGGGCCAGACCAATGAGCAGTTCTTC,CASSSLAGQTNEQFF
NA,NA,TRBJ1-3,TRBV16,TGTGCCAGCAGCCAATCTACAGGTTACGGAAACACCATATATTTT,CASSQSTGYGNTIYF
TRBD2,NA,TRBJ2-2,TRBV9,TGTGCCAGCAGCAGCTGGACTAGCGGGAGGATCACCGGGGAGCTGTTTTTT,CASSSWTSGRITGELFF
NA,NA,TRBJ1-4,TRBV7-2,TGTGCCAGCAGCTCCGTAGAGCCGGTTGAAAAACTGTTTTTT,CASSSVEPVEKLFF
TRBD1,NA,TRBJ2-3,TRBV29-1,TGCAGCGTTGGACAGGGTGTCACAGATACGCAGTATTTT,CSVGQGVTDTQYF
TRBD2,many,TRBJ2-1,TRBV9,TGTGCCAGCAGCGTAGGAGGACCGGGACTAGGGATCAATGAGCAGTTCTTC,CASSVGGPGLGINEQFF
TRBD2,NA,TRBJ2-3,TRBV28,TGTGCCAGCTATTCTAGCGGCTCCCGGGGAGATACGCAGTATTTT,CASYSSGSRGDTQYF
NA,NA,TRBJ1-1,TRBV19,TGTGCCATCGCAACCAGGGCGAACACTGAAGCTTTCTTT,CAIATRANTEAFF
NA,many,TRBJ1-3,TRBV4-1,TGCGCCAGCAGCCCCTTCAGGGGCTCTGGAAACACCATATATTTT,CASSPFRGSGNTIYF
TRBD2,NA,TRBJ2-1,TRBV10-2,TGCGCCAGCAGTGAGGGGGGGACTAGCGGGGTCTATGAGCAGTTCTTC,CASSEGGTSGVYEQFF
NA,NA,TRBJ1-2,TRBV4-1,TGCGCCAGCAGCCAAGATCTAGCAGGGGTAAACCTAGGATATGGCTACACCTTC,CASSQDLAGVNLGYGYTF
NA,NA,TRBJ2-3,TRBV4-1,TGCGCCAGCAGCCAAGATCGGATGGGAGTCACGCAGTATTTT,CASSQDRMGVTQYF
TRBD1,NA,TRBJ1-3,TRBV5-1,TGCGCCAGCAGCACCTCCGGGACAGGTGGAAACACCATATATTTT,CASSTSGTGGNTIYF
TRBD2,NA,TRBJ2-2,TRBV7-2,TGTGCCAGCAGCTTCGCCTCTAGCGGGAGGGGGACCGGGGAGCTGTTTTTT,CASSFASSGRGTGELFF
NA,NA,TRBJ1-4,TRBV2,TGTGCCAGCAGGTCCGGGACAACTAATGAAAAACTGTTTTTT,CASRSGTTNEKLFF
TRBD2,NA,TRBJ2-7,TRBV5-1,TGCGCCAGCAGCTTGGGGACTAGCGGGAAGGACCCCTACGAGCAGTACTTC,CASSLGTSGKDPYEQYF
NA,NA,TRBJ2-1,TRBV10-1,TGCGCCAGCAGTTTCAGCTCCTACAATGAGCAGTTCTTC,CASSFSSYNEQFF
NA,NA,TRBJ2-7,TRBV6-5,TGTGCCAGCAGTTCAAGGGGGGGAGGCCACTACGAGCAGTACTTC,CASSSRGGGHYEQYF
NA,NA,TRBJ2-7,TRBV3-1/TRBV3-2,TGTGCCAGCAGCCCTGGTGGAGGTGGAGGGATCGGCGAGCAGTACTTC,CASSPGGGGGIGEQYF
NA,NA,TRBJ1-1,TRBV6-5,TGTGCCAGCACTCCCATAAGGGGCACTGAAGCTTTCTTT,CASTPIRGTEAFF
TRBD1,NA,TRBJ2-7,TRBV27,TGTGCCAGCAGGCCACGTACAGGGGGGAGCGAGCAGTACTTC,CASRPRTGGSEQYF
NA,NA,TRBJ1-1,TRBV7-9,TGTGCCAGCAGCCCCCGCGGGGGGTCCAGCACTGAAGCTTTCTTT,CASSPRGGSSTEAFF
NA,NA,TRBJ2-1,TRBV20-1,TGCAGTGCTACCGACAAATATGAGCAGTTCTTC,CSATDKYEQFF
NA,once,TRBJ2-3,TRBV7-2,TGTGCCAGCAAACTAGCCTCAGATACGCAGTATTTT,CASKLASDTQYF
TRBD1,NA,TRBJ1-2,TRBV30,TGTGCCTGGAGTAAACAGGGGGCGAGCGGCTACACCTTC,CAWSKQGASGYTF
TRBD1,once,TRBJ2-1,TRBV19,TGTGCCAGTAGTGGGGACAGTAGCTCCTACAATGAGCAGTTCTTC,CASSGDSSSYNEQFF
TRBD1,NA,TRBJ2-3,TRBV18,TGTGCCAGCTCACTAACGGGACAGGGCGTTTCAGATACGCAGTATTTT,CASSLTGQGVSDTQYF
NA,NA,TRBJ1-1,TRBV5-4,TGTGCCAGCAGCTCGGGGGGCCTGGGCACTGAAGCTTTCTTT,CASSSGGLGTEAFF
NA,once,TRBJ2-2,TRBV27,TGTGCCAGCAGTTTCGGGGAAACCGGGGAGCTGTTTTTT,CASSFGETGELFF
TRBD1,NA,TRBJ1-1,TRBV18,TGTGCCAGCTCACGTACCGGGACAGGGGTAGGCACTGAAGCTTTCTTT,CASSRTGTGVGTEAFF
NA,NA,TRBJ2-2,TRBV4-2,TGTGCCAGCAGCCAAGAAGGGATGGGGGGCGGGGAGCTGTTTTTT,CASSQEGMGGGELFF
NA,NA,TRBJ2-7,TRBV4-1,TGCGCCAGCAGCCATAGTTATTCCCCCTACGAGCAGTACTTC,CASSHSYSPYEQYF
NA,NA,TRBJ2-4,TRBV11-3,TGTGCCAGCAGCTTAGATTCAGGAACCAAAAACATTCAGTACTTC,CASSLDSGTKNIQYF
NA,NA,TRBJ2-5,TRBV29-1,TGCAGCGGCGGATTAGAGACCCAGTACTTC,CSGGLETQYF
TRBD1,NA,TRBJ1-1,TRBV6-5,TGTGCCAGCAGAGGGGGCGAACTCAACACTGAAGCTTTCTTT,CASRGGELNTEAFF